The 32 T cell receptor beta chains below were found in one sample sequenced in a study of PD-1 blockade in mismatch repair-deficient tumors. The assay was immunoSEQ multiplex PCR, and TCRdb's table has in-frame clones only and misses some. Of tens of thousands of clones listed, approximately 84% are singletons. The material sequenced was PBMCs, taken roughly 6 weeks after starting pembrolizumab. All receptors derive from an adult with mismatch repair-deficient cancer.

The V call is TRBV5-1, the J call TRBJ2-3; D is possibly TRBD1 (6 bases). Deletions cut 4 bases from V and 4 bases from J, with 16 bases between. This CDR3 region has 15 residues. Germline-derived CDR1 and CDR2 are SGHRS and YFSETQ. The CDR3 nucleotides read TGCGCCAGCAGCCTACTAGGGACAAGCGCAGATACGCAGTATTTT. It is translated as CASSLLGTSADTQYF.

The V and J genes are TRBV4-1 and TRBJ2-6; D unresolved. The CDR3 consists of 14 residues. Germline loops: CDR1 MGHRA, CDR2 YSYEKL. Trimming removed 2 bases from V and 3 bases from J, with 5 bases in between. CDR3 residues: CASSQLYGANVLTF. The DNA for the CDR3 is TGCGCCAGCAGCCAACTTTATGGGGCCAACGTCCTGACTTTC.

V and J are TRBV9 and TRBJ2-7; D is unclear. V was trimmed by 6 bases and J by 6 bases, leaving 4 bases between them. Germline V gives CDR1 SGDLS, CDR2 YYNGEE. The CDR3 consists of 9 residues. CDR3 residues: CASIREQYF. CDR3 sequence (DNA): TGTGCCAGCATTCGCGAGCAGTACTTC.

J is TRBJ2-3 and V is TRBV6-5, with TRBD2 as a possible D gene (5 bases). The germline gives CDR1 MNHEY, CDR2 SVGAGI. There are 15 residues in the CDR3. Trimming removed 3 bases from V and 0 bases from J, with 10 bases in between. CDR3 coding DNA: TGTGCCAGCAGTTATAGCGCGACTAGCACAGATACGCAGTATTTT. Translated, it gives CASSYSATSTDTQYF.

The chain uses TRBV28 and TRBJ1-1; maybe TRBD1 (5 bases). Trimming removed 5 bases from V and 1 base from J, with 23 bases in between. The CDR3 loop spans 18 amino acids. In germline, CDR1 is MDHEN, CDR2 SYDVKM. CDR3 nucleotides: TGTGCCAGCAGTCAGGTGCAGGGCACAGCCCGCCGGAACACTGAAGCTTTCTTT. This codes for CASSQVQGTARRNTEAFF. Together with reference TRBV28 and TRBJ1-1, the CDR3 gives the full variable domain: DVKVTQSSRYLVKRTGEKVFLECVQDMDHENMFWYRQDPGLGLRLIYFSYDVKMKEKGDIPEGYSVSREKKERFSLILESASTNQTSMYLCASSQVQGTARRNTEAFFGQGTRLTVV.

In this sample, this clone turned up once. In nucleotides, the CDR3 is TGTGCCAGCAGTTTTCAAGGGGATAACTATGGCTACACCTTC. This translates into CASSFQGDNYGYTF. The chain carries TRBV28 and TRBJ1-2, with D perhaps matching TRBD1 (5 bases). Per germline, CDR1 MDHEN and CDR2 SYDVKM. This CDR3 spans 14 amino acids. V lost 3 bases, J lost 1 base, and 9 bases lay in between.

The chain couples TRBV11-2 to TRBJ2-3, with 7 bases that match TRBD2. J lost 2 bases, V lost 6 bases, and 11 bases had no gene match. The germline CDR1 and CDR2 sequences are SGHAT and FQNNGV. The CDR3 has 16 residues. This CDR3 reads CASSLNPGGFTDTQYF. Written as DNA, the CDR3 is TGTGCCAGCAGTCTTAACCCGGGGGGATTCACAGATACGCAGTATTTT.

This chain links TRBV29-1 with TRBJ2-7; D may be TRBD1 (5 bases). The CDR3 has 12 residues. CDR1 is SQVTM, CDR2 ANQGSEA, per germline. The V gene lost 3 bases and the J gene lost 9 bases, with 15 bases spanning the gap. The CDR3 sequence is CSVDAPQVGQYF. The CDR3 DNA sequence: TGCAGCGTTGACGCCCCACAGGTCGGGCAGTACTTC.

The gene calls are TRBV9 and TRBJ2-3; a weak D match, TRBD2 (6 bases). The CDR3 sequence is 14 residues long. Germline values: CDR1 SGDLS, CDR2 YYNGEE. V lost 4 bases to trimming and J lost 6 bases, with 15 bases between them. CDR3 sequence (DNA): TGTGCCAGCAGCCGCTCCGGGGGTTGGGATACGCAGTATTTT. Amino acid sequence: CASSRSGGWDTQYF.

CDR3 loop: CATSFSRLAGEYEQYF. The CDR3 coding sequence is TGTGCCACCAGCTTCTCCCGACTAGCGGGAGAATACGAGCAGTACTTC. The chain employs TRBV15 and TRBJ2-5; TRBD2 aligns across 12 bases. The end of the DNA aligns better with TRBJ2-7, so the J call may be wrong. The germline V gene encodes CDR1 LNHNV and CDR2 YYDKDF (reference sequence). The CDR3 is 16 amino acids.

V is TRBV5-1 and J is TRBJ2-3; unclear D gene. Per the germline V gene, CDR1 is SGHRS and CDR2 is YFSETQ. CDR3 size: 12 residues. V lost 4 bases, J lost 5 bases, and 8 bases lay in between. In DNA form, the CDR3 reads TGCGCCAGCAGCCCTTACGGAGATACGCAGTATTTT. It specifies CASSPYGDTQYF.

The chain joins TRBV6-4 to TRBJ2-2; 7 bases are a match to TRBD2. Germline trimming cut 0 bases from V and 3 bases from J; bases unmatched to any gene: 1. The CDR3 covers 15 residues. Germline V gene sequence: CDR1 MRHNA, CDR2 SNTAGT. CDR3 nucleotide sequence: TGTGCCAGCAGTGACTCCACTAGCGACACCGGGGAGCTGTTTTTT. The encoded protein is CASSDSTSDTGELFF.

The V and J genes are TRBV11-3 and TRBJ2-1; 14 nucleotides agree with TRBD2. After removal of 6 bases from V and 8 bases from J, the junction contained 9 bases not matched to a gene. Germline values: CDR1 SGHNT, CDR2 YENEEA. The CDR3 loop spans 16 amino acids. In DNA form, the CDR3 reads TGTGCCAGCAGTCGTGGACTAGCGGGAGGTAACGATGAGCAGTTCTTC. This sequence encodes CASSRGLAGGNDEQFF.

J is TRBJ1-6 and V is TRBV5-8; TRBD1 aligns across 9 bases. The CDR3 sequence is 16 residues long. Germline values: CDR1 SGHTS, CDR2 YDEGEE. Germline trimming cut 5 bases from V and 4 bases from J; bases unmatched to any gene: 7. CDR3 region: CASSLQGAGYNSPLHF. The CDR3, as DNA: TGTGCCAGCAGTCTACAGGGGGCTGGTTATAATTCACCCCTCCACTTT.

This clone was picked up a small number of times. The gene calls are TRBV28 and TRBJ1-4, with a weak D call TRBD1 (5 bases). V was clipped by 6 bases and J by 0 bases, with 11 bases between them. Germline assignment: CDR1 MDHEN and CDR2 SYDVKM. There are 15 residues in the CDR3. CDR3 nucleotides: TGTGCCAGCAGCTCCCCGGGGGCAACTAATGAAAAACTGTTTTTT. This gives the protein CASSSPGATNEKLFF.

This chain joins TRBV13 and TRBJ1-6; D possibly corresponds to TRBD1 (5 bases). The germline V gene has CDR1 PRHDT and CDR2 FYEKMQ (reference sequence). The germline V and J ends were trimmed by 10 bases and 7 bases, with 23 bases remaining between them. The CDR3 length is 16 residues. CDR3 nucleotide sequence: TGTGCCACCAAAAGGGGTCTCGCCGCGGGAAATTCACCCCTCCACTTT. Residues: CATKRGLAAGNSPLHF.

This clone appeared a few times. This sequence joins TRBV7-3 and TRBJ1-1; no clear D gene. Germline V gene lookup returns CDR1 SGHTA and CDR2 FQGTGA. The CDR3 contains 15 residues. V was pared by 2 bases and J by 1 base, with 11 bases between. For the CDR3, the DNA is TGTGCCAGCAGCTTATTGAGACGGGGGAACACTGAAGCTTTCTTT. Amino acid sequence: CASSLLRRGNTEAFF.

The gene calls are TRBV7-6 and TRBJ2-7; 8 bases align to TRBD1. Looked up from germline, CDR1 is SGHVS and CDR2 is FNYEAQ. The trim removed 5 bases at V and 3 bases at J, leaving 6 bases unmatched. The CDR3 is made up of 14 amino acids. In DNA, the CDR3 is TGTGCCAGCAGCCAGCAGGGGGCTGTCTACGAGCAGTACTTC. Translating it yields CASSQQGAVYEQYF.

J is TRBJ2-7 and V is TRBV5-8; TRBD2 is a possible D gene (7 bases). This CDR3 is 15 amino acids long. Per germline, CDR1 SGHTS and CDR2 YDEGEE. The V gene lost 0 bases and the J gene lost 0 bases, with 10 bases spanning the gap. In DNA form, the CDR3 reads TGTGCCAGCAGCTTGGTAAGGGGGGGCTCCTACGAGCAGTACTTC. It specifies CASSLVRGGSYEQYF.

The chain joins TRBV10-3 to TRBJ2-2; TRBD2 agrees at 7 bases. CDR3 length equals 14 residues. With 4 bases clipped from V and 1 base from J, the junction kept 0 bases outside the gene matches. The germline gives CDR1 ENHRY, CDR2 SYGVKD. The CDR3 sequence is CAISAGGNTGELFF. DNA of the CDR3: TGTGCCATCAGTGCGGGGGGGAACACCGGGGAGCTGTTTTTT.

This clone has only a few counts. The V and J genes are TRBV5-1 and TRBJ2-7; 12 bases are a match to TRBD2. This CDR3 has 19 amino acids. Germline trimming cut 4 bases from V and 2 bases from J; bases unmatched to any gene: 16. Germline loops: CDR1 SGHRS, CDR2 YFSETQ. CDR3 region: CASSLVPAASGRGAYEQYF. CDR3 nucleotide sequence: TGCGCCAGCAGCCTGGTCCCCGCGGCTAGCGGGAGGGGGGCCTACGAGCAGTACTTC.

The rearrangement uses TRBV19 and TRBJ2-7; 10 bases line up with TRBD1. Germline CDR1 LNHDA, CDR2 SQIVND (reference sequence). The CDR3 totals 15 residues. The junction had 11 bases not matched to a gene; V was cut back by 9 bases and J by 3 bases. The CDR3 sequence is CASPGPRTGGYEQYF. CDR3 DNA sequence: TGTGCCAGCCCAGGACCTCGGACAGGGGGCTACGAGCAGTACTTC.

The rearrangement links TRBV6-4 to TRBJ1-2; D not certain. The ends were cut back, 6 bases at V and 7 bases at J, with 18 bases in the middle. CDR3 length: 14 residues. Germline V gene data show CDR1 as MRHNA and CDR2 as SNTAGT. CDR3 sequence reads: CASRHGNGRRGYTF. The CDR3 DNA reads TGTGCCAGCAGGCACGGGAACGGACGGCGTGGCTACACCTTC.

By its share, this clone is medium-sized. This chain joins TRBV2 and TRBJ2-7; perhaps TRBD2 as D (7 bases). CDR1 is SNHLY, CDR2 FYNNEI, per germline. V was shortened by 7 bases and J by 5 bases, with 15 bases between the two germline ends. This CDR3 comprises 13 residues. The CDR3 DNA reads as TGTGCCAGCACCTTCTGGGGGGGCCACGAGCAGTACTTC. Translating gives CASTFWGGHEQYF. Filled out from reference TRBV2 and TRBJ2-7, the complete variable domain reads EPEVTQTPSHQVTQMGQEVILRCVPISNHLYFYWYRQILGQKVEFLVSFYNNEISEKSEIFDDQFSVERPDGSNFTLKIRSTKLEDSAMYFCASTFWGGHEQYFGPGTRLTVT.

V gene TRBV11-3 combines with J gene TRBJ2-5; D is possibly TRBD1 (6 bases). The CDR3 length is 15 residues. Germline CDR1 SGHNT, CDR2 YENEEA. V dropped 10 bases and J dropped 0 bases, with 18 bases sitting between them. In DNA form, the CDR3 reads TGTGCCACTACGGGACACTATCCGTACCAAGAGACCCAGTACTTC. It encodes CATTGHYPYQETQYF.

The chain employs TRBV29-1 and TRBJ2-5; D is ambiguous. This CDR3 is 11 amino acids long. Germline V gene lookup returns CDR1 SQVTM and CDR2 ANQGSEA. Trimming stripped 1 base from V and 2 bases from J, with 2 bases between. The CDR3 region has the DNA TGCAGCGTTGAAGCACAAGAGACCCAGTACTTC. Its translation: CSVEAQETQYF. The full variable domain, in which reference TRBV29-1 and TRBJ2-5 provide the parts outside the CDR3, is SAVISQKPSRDICQRGTSLTIQCQVDSQVTMMFWYRQQPGQSLTLIATANQGSEATYESGFVIDKFPISRPNLTFSTLTVSNMSPEDSSIYLCSVEAQETQYFGPGTRLLVL.

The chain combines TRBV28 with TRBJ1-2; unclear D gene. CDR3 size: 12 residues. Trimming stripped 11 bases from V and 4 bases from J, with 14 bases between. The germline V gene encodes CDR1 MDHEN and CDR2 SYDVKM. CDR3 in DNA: TGTGCCGGCGGAGTAATGGGCTATGGCTACACCTTC. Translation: CAGGVMGYGYTF.

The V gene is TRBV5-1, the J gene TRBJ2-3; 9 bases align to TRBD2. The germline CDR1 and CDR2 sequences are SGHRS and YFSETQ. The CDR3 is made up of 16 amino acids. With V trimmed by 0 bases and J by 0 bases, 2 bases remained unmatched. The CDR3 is CASSLVTSGSTDTQYF. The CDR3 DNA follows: TGCGCCAGCAGCTTGGTGACTAGCGGTAGCACAGATACGCAGTATTTT.

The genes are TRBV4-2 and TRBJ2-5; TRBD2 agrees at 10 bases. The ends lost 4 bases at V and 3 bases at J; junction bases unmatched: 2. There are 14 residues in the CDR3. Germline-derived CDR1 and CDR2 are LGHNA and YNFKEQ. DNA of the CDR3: TGTGCCAGCAGCCGGACTAGCGGAGAAGAGACCCAGTACTTC. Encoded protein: CASSRTSGEETQYF.

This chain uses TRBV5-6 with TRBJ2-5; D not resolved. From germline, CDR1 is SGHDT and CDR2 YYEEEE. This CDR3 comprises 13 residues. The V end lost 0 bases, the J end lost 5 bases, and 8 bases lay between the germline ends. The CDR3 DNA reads TGTGCCAGCAGCTTGGGCCCTAGGGAGACCCAGTACTTC. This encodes CASSLGPRETQYF.

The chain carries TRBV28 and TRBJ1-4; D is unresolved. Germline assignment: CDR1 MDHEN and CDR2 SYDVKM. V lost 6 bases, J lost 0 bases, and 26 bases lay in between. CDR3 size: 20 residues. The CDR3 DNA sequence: TGTGCCAGCAGGTCAGCGATCACGGGGAACGGCGCGCCAACTAATGAAAAACTGTTTTTT. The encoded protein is CASRSAITGNGAPTNEKLFF.

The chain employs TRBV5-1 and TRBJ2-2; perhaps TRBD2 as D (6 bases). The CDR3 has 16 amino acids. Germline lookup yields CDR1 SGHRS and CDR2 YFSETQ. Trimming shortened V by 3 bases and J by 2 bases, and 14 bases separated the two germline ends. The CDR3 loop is CASSWELAVNTGELFF. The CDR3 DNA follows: TGCGCCAGCAGCTGGGAACTAGCAGTTAACACCGGGGAGCTGTTTTTT.